This paragraph covers one TCR beta chain sequence. Antigen specificity is unknown. The sample comes from a study of shared clonotypes between healthy human individuals. Study summary: CD4 naive cells filled three plates per donor, CD4 memory three, CD8 naive two and CD8 memory one. The study's findings and limits: About 5.2% was the fraction of naive CD4 clonotypes found shared across a handful of donors.

The germline V and J ends were trimmed by 4 bases and 6 bases, with 18 bases remaining between them. The CDR3 sequence is 15 residues long. Germline CDR1 is SGHRS and CDR2 is YFSETQ. The donors were all Caucasian adults (living in Nashville, Tennessee). Profiling relied on immunoSEQ multiplex PCR, and the TCRdb table lists in-frame clones only, not all of them. The sample carries under 1,100,000 clones, 75% recorded once. V gene TRBV5-1 combines with J gene TRBJ2-3, with a tentative D call TRBD2 (6 bases). Source material: memory CD4+ T cells sorted from blood. Subset specified: CD45RA-negative fraction. This sequence originates from a man aged 18 to 30 in good health. This CDR3 is CASSLSTRKSDTQYF. The DNA of the CDR3 is TGCGCCAGCAGCCTATCGACTAGAAAATCGGATACGCAGTATTTT.